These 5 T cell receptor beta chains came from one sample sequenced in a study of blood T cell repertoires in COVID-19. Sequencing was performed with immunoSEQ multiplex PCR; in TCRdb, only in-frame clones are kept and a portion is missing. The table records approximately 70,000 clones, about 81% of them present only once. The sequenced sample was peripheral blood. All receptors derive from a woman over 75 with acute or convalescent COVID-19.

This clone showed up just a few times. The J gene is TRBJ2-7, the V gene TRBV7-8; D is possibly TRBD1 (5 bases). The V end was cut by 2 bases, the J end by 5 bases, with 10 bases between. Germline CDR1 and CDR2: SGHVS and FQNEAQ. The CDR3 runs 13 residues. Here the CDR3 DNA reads TGTGCCAGCAGCTTAATCCAGGGTAACGAGCAGTACTTC. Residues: CASSLIQGNEQYF.

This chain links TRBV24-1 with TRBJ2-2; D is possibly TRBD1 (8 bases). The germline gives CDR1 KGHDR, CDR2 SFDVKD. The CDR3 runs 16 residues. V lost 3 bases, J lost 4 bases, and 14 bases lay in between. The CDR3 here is CATSDRHRGGTGELFF. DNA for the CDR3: TGTGCCACCAGTGATCGCCACAGGGGGGGCACCGGGGAGCTGTTTTTT.

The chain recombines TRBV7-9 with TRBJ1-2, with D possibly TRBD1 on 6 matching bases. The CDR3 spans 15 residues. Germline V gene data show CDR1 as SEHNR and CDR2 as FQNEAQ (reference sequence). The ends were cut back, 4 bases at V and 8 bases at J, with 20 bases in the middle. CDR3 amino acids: CASSSLSRGSGGYTF. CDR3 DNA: TGTGCCAGCAGCTCCCTCTCCAGGGGTAGTGGGGGCTACACCTTC.

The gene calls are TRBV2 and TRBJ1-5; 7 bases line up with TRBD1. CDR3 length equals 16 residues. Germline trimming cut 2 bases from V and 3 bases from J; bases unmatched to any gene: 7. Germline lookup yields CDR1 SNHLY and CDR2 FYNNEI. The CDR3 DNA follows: TGTGCCAGCAGTGAATGGGCAGGGGGACTCAATCAGCCCCAGCATTTT. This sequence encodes CASSEWAGGLNQPQHF.

The CDR3 DNA is TGTGCCAGCAGCTTAGGACTAGCGGGAGGGTCCGAGCAGTACTTC. The encoded protein is CASSLGLAGGSEQYF. The chain carries TRBV7-2 and TRBJ2-7; 14 nucleotides match TRBD2. With 1 base clipped from V and 6 bases from J, the junction kept 2 bases outside the gene matches. The CDR3 is 15 amino acids. The germline CDR1 and CDR2 sequences are SGHTA and FQGNSA.